The rows below give T cell receptor beta chains drawn from one sample of a study of post-analysis software for immune sequencing data. TCRdb analysed the PCR reads with MiXCR anew, one entry per CDR3 protein. The table includes hundreds of thousands of distinct CDR3 sequences, roughly 45% detected once. Specimen: blood. Every receptor here comes from a girl aged 5 to 17 with multiple sclerosis. Each CDR3 is given with its conserved first and last residue. A D gene is named only where the DNA matches it firmly. Some rows have no size entry. The others give once, few or many, or a class for an expanded clone.

cdr3_aa: CASNGQDLKQFF; cdr3_nt: TGTGCCAGCAACGGACAGGACCTAAAGCAGTTCTTC; d_call: TRBD1; j_call: TRBJ2-1; clone_size: -; v_call: TRBV7-9
cdr3_aa: CASTFGLHSTDTQYF; cdr3_nt: TGCGCCAGCACCTTCGGACTACACTCCACAGATACGCAGTATTTT; d_call: -; j_call: TRBJ2-3; clone_size: -; v_call: TRBV4-1
cdr3_aa: CASSLQGDEQFF; cdr3_nt: TGTGCCAGCAGCCTACAGGGCGATGAGCAGTTCTTC; d_call: -; j_call: TRBJ2-1; clone_size: many; v_call: TRBV7-6
cdr3_aa: CASSFERGVYNEQFF; cdr3_nt: TGTGCCAGCAGTTTTGAGCGGGGGGTATACAATGAGCAGTTCTTC; d_call: TRBD2; j_call: TRBJ2-1; clone_size: -; v_call: TRBV28
cdr3_aa: CASSPAPRYNEQFF; cdr3_nt: TGTGCCAGCAGTCCAGCCCCGAGGTACAATGAGCAGTTCTTC; d_call: -; j_call: TRBJ2-1; clone_size: many; v_call: TRBV12-3/TRBV12-4
cdr3_aa: CASKVPATTRGGYTF; cdr3_nt: TGTGCCAGCAAGGTCCCAGCTACTACCCGGGGTGGCTACACCTTC; d_call: -; j_call: TRBJ1-2; clone_size: -; v_call: TRBV4-2
cdr3_aa: CASSIYSDYEQYF; cdr3_nt: TGTGCCAGCAGCATTTACTCGGACTACGAGCAGTACTTC; d_call: -; j_call: TRBJ2-7; clone_size: few; v_call: TRBV7-2
cdr3_aa: CASSLISRDEQFF; cdr3_nt: TGTGCCAGCAGCTTAATATCGCGGGATGAGCAGTTCTTC; d_call: -; j_call: TRBJ2-1; clone_size: -; v_call: TRBV7-3
cdr3_aa: CASSGGSGLGTDTQYF; cdr3_nt: TGTGCCAGCAGCGGGGGCTCGGGGCTGGGCACAGATACGCAGTATTTT; d_call: -; j_call: TRBJ2-3; clone_size: -; v_call: TRBV5-6
cdr3_aa: CASKLGGDETQYF; cdr3_nt: TGTGCCAGCAAACTTGGGGGAGATGAGACCCAGTACTTC; d_call: -; j_call: TRBJ2-5; clone_size: -; v_call: TRBV28
cdr3_aa: CASSEDEGRGANVLTF; cdr3_nt: TGTGCCAGCAGTGAAGACGAGGGGCGCGGGGCCAACGTCCTGACTTTC; d_call: -; j_call: TRBJ2-6; clone_size: -; v_call: TRBV6-1
cdr3_aa: CASSRGLNNEQFF; cdr3_nt: TGTGCCAGCAGCCGAGGACTAAACAATGAGCAGTTCTTC; d_call: -; j_call: TRBJ2-1; clone_size: -; v_call: TRBV7-9
cdr3_aa: CASMGQNPLEQYF; cdr3_nt: TGTGCCAGCATGGGACAGAATCCCTTGGAGCAGTACTTC; d_call: TRBD1; j_call: TRBJ2-7; clone_size: once; v_call: TRBV25-1
cdr3_aa: CASSYSGEPYEQYF; cdr3_nt: TGTGCCAGCAGTTACTCAGGGGAACCCTACGAGCAGTACTTC; d_call: -; j_call: TRBJ2-7; clone_size: few; v_call: TRBV6-5
cdr3_aa: CASSFPNNEQFF; cdr3_nt: TGCGCCAGCAGCTTCCCTAACAATGAGCAGTTCTTC; d_call: -; j_call: TRBJ2-1; clone_size: -; v_call: TRBV5-1
cdr3_aa: CSVEGEGEREAQYF; cdr3_nt: TGCAGCGTTGAAGGAGAGGGTGAACGAGAGGCCCAGTACTTC; d_call: -; j_call: TRBJ2-7; clone_size: -; v_call: TRBV29-1
cdr3_aa: CASSPTRFGEFEQYF; cdr3_nt: TGTGCCAGCAGTCCCACCCGATTTGGGGAGTTCGAGCAGTACTTC; d_call: -; j_call: TRBJ2-7; clone_size: few; v_call: TRBV28
cdr3_aa: CASSQVPGGQETQYF; cdr3_nt: TGCGCCAGCAGCCAGGTGCCAGGCGGACAAGAGACCCAGTACTTC; d_call: -; j_call: TRBJ2-5; clone_size: -; v_call: TRBV5-1
cdr3_aa: CSARSGREQYF; cdr3_nt: TGCAGTGCTCGTTCAGGTCGCGAGCAGTACTTC; d_call: -; j_call: TRBJ2-7; clone_size: few; v_call: TRBV20-1
cdr3_aa: CASSPPRGQGDQETQYF; cdr3_nt: TGTGCCAGCTCACCACCGAGAGGACAGGGGGACCAAGAGACCCAGTACTTC; d_call: TRBD1; j_call: TRBJ2-5; clone_size: -; v_call: TRBV18
cdr3_aa: CAIRKGTPVGNTEVFF; cdr3_nt: TGTGCCATCAGGAAGGGGACACCGGTGGGGAACACTGAAGTTTTCTTT; d_call: -; j_call: TRBJ1-1; clone_size: -; v_call: TRBV10-3
cdr3_aa: CASSPREGRETQYF; cdr3_nt: TGTGCCAGCAGCCCACGAGAGGGGCGGGAGACCCAGTACTTC; d_call: -; j_call: TRBJ2-5; clone_size: -; v_call: TRBV5-5
cdr3_aa: CASSSGRDRVSHEQYF; cdr3_nt: TGCGCCAGCAGCTCGGGCCGGGACAGGGTTAGCCACGAGCAGTACTTC; d_call: TRBD1; j_call: TRBJ2-7; clone_size: -; v_call: TRBV5-1
cdr3_aa: CASSATTGGTDTQYF; cdr3_nt: TGTGCCAGCAGCGCAACGACAGGGGGCACAGATACGCAGTATTTT; d_call: TRBD1; j_call: TRBJ2-3; clone_size: few; v_call: TRBV9
cdr3_aa: CATSPTSDLDEQYF; cdr3_nt: TGTGCCACCAGTCCCACCAGCGACCTGGACGAGCAGTACTTC; d_call: -; j_call: TRBJ2-7; clone_size: few; v_call: TRBV24-1
cdr3_aa: CATSRVEVLNTEAFF; cdr3_nt: TGTGCCACCAGCAGAGTCGAAGTTTTGAACACTGAAGCTTTCTTT; d_call: -; j_call: TRBJ1-1; clone_size: -; v_call: TRBV15
cdr3_aa: CASSPAGGGYTF; cdr3_nt: TGCGCCAGCAGCCCCGCGGGAGGTGGCTACACCTTC; d_call: -; j_call: TRBJ1-2; clone_size: -; v_call: TRBV5-1
cdr3_aa: CASSSQLTGGLAGIHEQYF; cdr3_nt: TGTGCCAGCAGTTCCCAACTTACAGGGGGACTAGCAGGAATCCACGAGCAGTACTTC; d_call: -; j_call: TRBJ2-7; clone_size: -; v_call: TRBV27
cdr3_aa: CASSMGTGYYGYTF; cdr3_nt: TGTGCCAGCAGTATGGGGACAGGGTACTATGGCTACACCTTC; d_call: TRBD1; j_call: TRBJ1-2; clone_size: -; v_call: TRBV6-6
cdr3_aa: CSTRTGWDSPLHF; cdr3_nt: TGCAGTACTCGGACAGGGTGGGATTCACCCCTCCACTTT; d_call: TRBD1; j_call: TRBJ1-6; clone_size: -; v_call: TRBV20-1
cdr3_aa: CASSQDTDSPYEQYF; cdr3_nt: TGTGCCAGCAGCCAAGACACGGACAGTCCCTACGAGCAGTACTTC; d_call: -; j_call: TRBJ2-7; clone_size: -; v_call: TRBV4-2
cdr3_aa: CASSLRTSYNEQFF; cdr3_nt: TGCGCCAGCAGCTTGCGGACTAGTTACAATGAGCAGTTCTTC; d_call: TRBD2; j_call: TRBJ2-1; clone_size: -; v_call: TRBV5-1
cdr3_aa: CASSPSLAGVREQFF; cdr3_nt: TGTGCCAGCAGCCCCAGCCTAGCGGGAGTGCGGGAGCAGTTCTTC; d_call: TRBD2; j_call: TRBJ2-1; clone_size: -; v_call: TRBV7-3
cdr3_aa: CASSGGIDEQYF; cdr3_nt: TGTGCCAGTAGTGGGGGTATCGACGAGCAGTACTTC; d_call: -; j_call: TRBJ2-7; clone_size: -; v_call: TRBV28
cdr3_aa: CSVQATNEKLFF; cdr3_nt: TGCAGCGTACAGGCAACTAATGAAAAACTGTTTTTT; d_call: -; j_call: TRBJ1-4; clone_size: -; v_call: TRBV29-1
cdr3_aa: CATSDAADRRSYNEQFF; cdr3_nt: TGTGCCACCAGTGACGCCGCCGACAGGCGGTCCTACAATGAGCAGTTCTTC; d_call: -; j_call: TRBJ2-1; clone_size: once; v_call: TRBV24-1
cdr3_aa: CASSRSRDVGNQPQHF; cdr3_nt: TGTGCCAGCAGTAGAAGCAGGGATGTTGGCAATCAGCCCCAGCATTTT; d_call: -; j_call: TRBJ1-5; clone_size: -; v_call: TRBV6-6
cdr3_aa: CASSGPGQGAIQPQHF; cdr3_nt: TGTGCCAGCAGCGGCCCGGGACAGGGGGCGATTCAGCCCCAGCATTTT; d_call: TRBD1; j_call: TRBJ1-5; clone_size: -; v_call: TRBV11-2
cdr3_aa: CASSREESSGRAGEQYF; cdr3_nt: TGTGCCAGCAGCCGGGAAGAATCTAGCGGGAGGGCCGGAGAGCAGTACTTC; d_call: TRBD2; j_call: TRBJ2-5; clone_size: -; v_call: TRBV4-2